Sequencing of this T cell receptor (beta chain) was carried out in a study of T cell repertoires in cytomegalovirus infection. Study summary: Based on public TCR beta signatures, there were indications of CMV infection and of a matching HLA type.

Losses at the gene ends were 4 bases for V and 3 bases for J; bases not matched to a gene: 8. This CDR3 has 14 amino acids. Germline values: CDR1 DFQATT, CDR2 SNEGSKA (reference sequence). TCRdb ran MiXCR on the reads and lists one entry per CDR3 protein. Of more than 150,000 distinct CDR3 sequences in the sample, approximately 20% were seen once. The V and J genes are TRBV20-1 and TRBJ2-7; 8 bases map to TRBD1. This clonotype originated in a human donor in good health (CMV status not recorded). Some clones in this sample may be carry-over from other donors' samples. What was sequenced was PBMCs. The CDR3 sequence is CSATQGAGRYEQYF. The CDR3 DNA reads TGCAGTGCTACTCAGGGGGCCGGCCGCTACGAGCAGTACTTC.